The TCR beta chain described here comes from a study of beta chain features in type 1 diabetes. This clone turned up a few times. Its specificity is not known. The study, taken as a whole, reports: Shorter TCRB CDR3s, moderately but significantly so, were found in Type 1 diabetes patients in all four CD4+ subsets. The question left open here concerned HLA type influencing TCRB rearrangement.

Every bit of the isolated RNA underwent reverse transcription, so sequencing read expressed TCRB transcripts. Profiling relied on immunoSEQ multiplex PCR, and the TCRdb table lists in-frame clones only, not all of them. The table includes 200,000 to 300,000 clones, around 26% detected once. This TCR was recovered from a man aged 30-40 years in good health. Sequencing was performed on central memory CD4+ T cells from blood.

CDR3 coding DNA: TGTGCCACCAGCATCTCCAGTGACAATCAGCCCCAGCATTTT. Its translation is CATSISSDNQPQHF. This chain links TRBV15 with TRBJ1-5; D is ambiguous. Trimming stripped 4 bases from V and 3 bases from J, with 10 bases between. The CDR3 contains 14 residues. Germline-derived CDR1 and CDR2 are LNHNV and YYDKDF (reference sequence). Variable domain in full (rest from reference TRBV15 and TRBJ1-5): DAMVIQNPRYQVTQFGKPVTLSCSQTLNHNVMYWYQQKSSQAPKLLFHYYDKDFNNEADTPDNFQSRRPNTSFCFLDIRSPGLGDTAMYLCATSISSDNQPQHFGDGTRLSIL.